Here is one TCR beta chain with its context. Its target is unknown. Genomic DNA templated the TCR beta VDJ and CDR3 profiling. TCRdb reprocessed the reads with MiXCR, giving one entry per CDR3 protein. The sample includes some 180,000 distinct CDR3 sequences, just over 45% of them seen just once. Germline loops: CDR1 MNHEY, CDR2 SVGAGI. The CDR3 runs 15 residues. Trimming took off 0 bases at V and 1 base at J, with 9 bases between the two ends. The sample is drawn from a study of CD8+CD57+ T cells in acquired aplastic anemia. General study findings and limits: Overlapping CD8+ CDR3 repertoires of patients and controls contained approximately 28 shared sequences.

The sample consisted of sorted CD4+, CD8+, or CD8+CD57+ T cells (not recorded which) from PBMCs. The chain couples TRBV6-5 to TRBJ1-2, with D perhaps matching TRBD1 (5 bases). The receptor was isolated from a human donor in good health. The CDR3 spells CASSYSTVSNYGYTF. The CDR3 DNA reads TGTGCCAGCAGTTACTCGACAGTGAGTAACTATGGCTACACCTTC.